Listed below are T cell receptor beta chains from one sample, sequenced in a study of cytomegalovirus exposure and HLA in healthy donors. Only in-frame clones appear in the TCRdb table, and some are missing; sequencing was by immunoSEQ multiplex PCR. The data show over 250,000 clones, with more than 80% seen just once and around 4.2% held by the top ten. Source material: PBMCs. These receptors were collected from a man between 40 and 49 years old in good health and CMV-seropositive. Each CDR3 is given with its conserved first and last residue. D genes are given only for firm matches. Clone sizes are given selectively: once, few, many, or a class where the clone is expanded.

v_call: TRBV29-1
j_call: TRBJ1-2
d_call: TRBD1
clone_size: .
cdr3_aa: CSAGQAYGYTF
cdr3_nt: TGCAGCGCCGGACAGGCCTATGGCTACACCTTC

v_call: TRBV2
j_call: TRBJ1-2
d_call: TRBD1
clone_size: .
cdr3_aa: CAVNRDSVYGGYGYTF
cdr3_nt: TGTGCCGTTAACCGGGACAGCGTTTACGGCGGCTATGGCTACACCTTC

v_call: TRBV9
j_call: TRBJ2-5
d_call: TRBD1
clone_size: .
cdr3_aa: CASSVGQGALETQYF
cdr3_nt: TGTGCCAGCAGCGTAGGACAGGGGGCCTTGGAGACCCAGTACTTC

v_call: TRBV29-1
j_call: TRBJ2-3
d_call: TRBD2
clone_size: .
cdr3_aa: CSVGGPSGRAPDTQYF
cdr3_nt: TGCAGCGTTGGGGGGCCTAGCGGGAGAGCCCCAGATACGCAGTATTTT

v_call: TRBV5-6
j_call: TRBJ2-1
d_call: .
clone_size: .
cdr3_aa: CASSPFGALAIYNEQFF
cdr3_nt: TGTGCCAGCAGCCCCTTCGGCGCGCTAGCGATCTACAATGAGCAGTTCTTC

v_call: TRBV5-6
j_call: TRBJ2-7
d_call: TRBD2
clone_size: .
cdr3_aa: CASSPGLGENSYEQYF
cdr3_nt: TGTGCCAGCAGCCCGGGACTAGGGGAGAACTCCTACGAGCAGTACTTC

v_call: TRBV29-1
j_call: TRBJ1-3
d_call: TRBD1
clone_size: few
cdr3_aa: CSVLDRGQMGNTIYF
cdr3_nt: TGCAGCGTATTGGACAGGGGGCAAATGGGAAACACCATATATTTT

v_call: TRBV5-1
j_call: TRBJ2-2
d_call: .
clone_size: .
cdr3_aa: CASSFSRTLKAGELFF
cdr3_nt: TGCGCCAGCAGCTTCTCCAGGACACTTAAGGCCGGGGAGCTGTTTTTT

v_call: TRBV7-9
j_call: TRBJ2-1
d_call: .
clone_size: .
cdr3_aa: CASSPGFLTLNEQFF
cdr3_nt: TGTGCCAGCAGCCCGGGTTTTCTGACCCTCAATGAGCAGTTCTTC

v_call: TRBV30
j_call: TRBJ1-4
d_call: .
clone_size: .
cdr3_aa: CAWSILRERGEKLFF
cdr3_nt: TGTGCCTGGAGTATCCTTAGGGAGCGGGGCGAAAAACTGTTTTTT

v_call: TRBV5-4
j_call: TRBJ2-4
d_call: TRBD2
clone_size: few
cdr3_aa: CASSSPSGSGIQYF
cdr3_nt: TGTGCCAGCAGCTCCCCTAGCGGGAGCGGCATTCAGTACTTC

v_call: TRBV28
j_call: TRBJ2-7
d_call: TRBD2
clone_size: once
cdr3_aa: CATGQRGSYEQYF
cdr3_nt: TGTGCCACCGGACAGCGGGGGTCCTACGAGCAGTACTTC

v_call: TRBV5-1
j_call: TRBJ2-3
d_call: .
clone_size: .
cdr3_aa: CASSFRDTQYF
cdr3_nt: TGCGCCAGCAGCTTCAGGGATACGCAGTATTTT

v_call: TRBV11-2
j_call: TRBJ1-2
d_call: .
clone_size: .
cdr3_aa: CASSLGPANYGYTF
cdr3_nt: TGTGCCAGCAGCTTAGGTCCAGCTAACTATGGCTACACCTTC

v_call: TRBV28
j_call: TRBJ1-5
d_call: .
clone_size: .
cdr3_aa: CASTISGQPQHF
cdr3_nt: TGTGCCAGCACTATATCGGGTCAGCCCCAGCATTTT

v_call: TRBV9
j_call: TRBJ2-1
d_call: TRBD2
clone_size: .
cdr3_aa: CASSPQPGLAGYNEQFF
cdr3_nt: TGTGCCAGCAGCCCCCAACCGGGACTAGCGGGTTACAATGAGCAGTTCTTC

v_call: TRBV5-1
j_call: TRBJ1-3
d_call: TRBD1
clone_size: .
cdr3_aa: CASSPRGAGNTIYF
cdr3_nt: TGCGCCAGCAGCCCCAGGGGGGCCGGAAACACCATATATTTT

v_call: TRBV20-1
j_call: TRBJ2-5
d_call: .
clone_size: .
cdr3_aa: CSATRPETQYF
cdr3_nt: TGCAGTGCTACTAGGCCAGAGACCCAGTACTTC